Listed here is a single T cell receptor (beta chain). The authors ran a second PCR of 7 to 11 cycles using a sample-barcoded 5' primer and a J-beta primer mix. TCRdb re-called the 5' RACE reads with MiXCR, one entry per CDR3 protein. The data contain 550,000 to 750,000 distinct CDR3 sequences, roughly 21% of them singletons. The entry originates in a study of blood T cells in healthy people across ages. Caucasian individuals from Russia who were healthy and aged roughly 6 to 95 acted as donors. The CDR3 runs to 16 residues. The germline V gene has CDR1 SGHAT and CDR2 FQNNGV. V and J are TRBV11-2 and TRBJ2-5; 14 bases line up with TRBD2. The tail of the sequence fits TRBJ2-1 better, so the J call may be wrong. Sequences were obtained from blood. This TCR was recovered from a man between 65 and 85 years old in good health. The CDR3 DNA is TGTGCCAGCAGCTACGAGCCGGGACTAGCGGGAGACGAGCAGTTCTTC. Translating gives CASSYEPGLAGDEQFF.